This T cell receptor (beta chain) was identified during a study of blood T cell repertoires in COVID-19. Study context: Nucleic acid was either cDNA or gDNA, and it came from T cells, B-cell-depleted T cells, or PBMCs.

Cohorts were assigned according to the clinical history that participants reported. Authors' analysis steps: Reference gene primer amplification in the assay estimated nucleated cell counts. The table came from immunoSEQ multiplex PCR; TCRdb's copy has only in-frame clones and leaves some out. That table gives V, J and clone size, and the DNA gave D and trimming. The data contain approximately 220,000 clones, 83% of them seen just once; the ten biggest clones take up approximately 4%. The ends lost 6 bases at V and 11 bases at J; junction bases unmatched: 3. The CDR3 runs 11 residues. Specimen: PBMCs or T cells enriched from blood (not recorded which). The origin of this receptor is a woman aged 40 to 50 who had been exposed to COVID-19. The chain links TRBV12-3 or TRBV12-4 to TRBJ1-1; 10 bases match TRBD1. The CDR3 spells CASRQGQGAFF. In nucleotides, the CDR3 is TGTGCCAGCAGGCAGGGACAGGGGGCTTTCTTT.